The clone carrying this T cell receptor beta chain was observed at least ten times. Its antigen is undetermined. These data are taken from a study of T cells in Graves' hyperthyroidism and ophthalmopathy. General study points: From stable hyperthyroidism, ophthalmopathy was set apart by a 13 V-J model. Most thyroid clonotypes expanded above 0.001 were also detected in blood.

CDR1 and CDR2 from the germline V gene are LNHNV and YYDKDF (reference sequence). This CDR3 contains 14 residues. V was cut by 3 bases and J by 6 bases, with 12 bases left in between. Amplified regions were TCR beta CDR3 sequences from RNA transcripts. HTBI primers were employed in a first-round RT-PCR of the TCR CDR3. TCRdb called the multiplex PCR reads again in MiXCR, with one record for every CDR3 protein. Here the sample spans fewer than 450,000 distinct CDR3 sequences, approximately 17% being singletons. The chain uses TRBV15 and TRBJ1-5; TRBD1 might be the D (5 bases). The TCR sequence derives from a woman younger than 45 with Graves' hyperthyroidism that later progressed to Graves' ophthalmopathy. Sequencing was carried out using blood. The CDR3 is CATSSRGSGQPQHF. CDR3 sequence (DNA): TGTGCCACCAGCAGTAGGGGATCCGGTCAGCCCCAGCATTTT.